Presented here are 15 T cell receptor beta chains from one specimen sequenced in a study of vaccination effects on CD4 cells after COVID-19 (dated by TCRdb to 2022 to 2024). Library preparation was by the immunoSEQ multiplex PCR assay. TCRdb's version of the immuneACCESS table is confined to in-frame rearrangements and falls short of the full clone set. An unresolved V gene accounts for under half of the shortfall where checked; the remainder is of unknown origin. This sample comprises roughly 59,000 clones, roughly three quarters of them detected only once. 1.5% to 2% of the sample comes from the top ten. The ViraFEST assay stimulated PBMC with viral peptide pools and then used TCR sequencing to identify antigen-specific CD4+ T cell clonotypes by expansion. After less than eleven days of culture, CD4+ T cells were isolated with the EasySep CD4+ T cell isolation kit. Participants received two doses of either the BNT162b2 or the mRNA-1273 mRNA SARS-CoV-2 vaccine.

No cognate antigen is known for these TCRs. The sequencing here drew on CD4+ T cells from PBMCs cultured with HCoV-OC43 spike peptides, taken after COVID-19 vaccination. The cell subset or site label, read with the paper, signifies: HCoV-OC43 spike overlapping peptide pool stimulation. The receptor source for this set is a human donor who received a COVID-19 vaccine.

This clone was detected only a few times. The chain links TRBV6-5 to TRBJ1-6, with no clear D. The germline CDR1 and CDR2 sequences are MNHEY and SVGAGI. Trimming shortened V by 0 bases and J by 7 bases, and 13 bases separated the two germline ends. The CDR3 runs 16 residues. The CDR3 coding sequence is TGTGCCAGCAGTTACTCAATAGGGCAGAGGAATTCACCCCTCCACTTT. Translated: CASSYSIGQRNSPLHF.

This clone was seen a few times. The chain employs TRBV24-1 and TRBJ1-5, with D perhaps matching TRBD1 (6 bases). Germline values: CDR1 KGHDR, CDR2 SFDVKD. V lost 7 bases and J 1 base, leaving 10 bases between the germline ends. CDR3 length equals 14 residues. CDR3 in DNA: TGTGCCACCAGCGGGGGGCAGAGCAATCAGCCCCAGCATTTT. This codes for CATSGGQSNQPQHF.

The chain couples TRBV5-5 to TRBJ2-1, with D unclear. Germline lookup yields CDR1 SGHKS and CDR2 YYEKEE (reference sequence). This CDR3 has 14 amino acids. The germline V and J ends were trimmed by 2 bases and 10 bases, with 16 bases remaining between them. In DNA form, the CDR3 reads TGTGCCAGCAGCTTCTCGTCGTTTACGGCGGAGCAGTTCTTC. The encoded protein is CASSFSSFTAEQFF.

The chain uses TRBV18 and TRBJ1-4, with 7 positions matching TRBD1. The V gene's germline CDR1 is KGHSH and CDR2 LQKENI. CDR3 length: 16 residues. With 4 bases clipped from V and 0 bases from J, the junction kept 5 bases outside the gene matches. The CDR3 DNA reads as TGTGCCAGCTCACGGAACAGGGGCGCAACTAATGAAAAACTGTTTTTT. Translating it yields CASSRNRGATNEKLFF.

V and J are TRBV7-9 and TRBJ2-5; the D gene could be TRBD1 or TRBD2 (5 bases each). Per the germline V gene, CDR1 is SEHNR and CDR2 is FQNEAQ (reference sequence). The V gene lost 8 bases and the J gene lost 4 bases, with 11 bases spanning the gap. CDR3 length: 12 residues. Written as DNA, the CDR3 is TGTGCCAGCGGGACGCTAGGAGAGACCCAGTACTTC. Amino acids: CASGTLGETQYF.

The V gene is TRBV4-3, the J gene TRBJ1-2; possible D gene TRBD1, 5 bases. Trimming shortened V by 5 bases and J by 8 bases, and 15 bases separated the two germline ends. This CDR3 comprises 13 residues. Germline V gene data show CDR1 as LGHNA and CDR2 as YSLEER. The CDR3 protein is CASSGGGSGGYTF. For the CDR3, the DNA is TGCGCCAGCAGCGGGGGGGGTTCAGGAGGCTACACCTTC.

The rearrangement joins TRBV7-3 to TRBJ2-1; 12 nucleotides align to TRBD2. V shed 5 bases, J shed 4 bases, and the junction held 3 bases outside the gene matches. Germline V gives CDR1 SGHTA, CDR2 FQGTGA. This CDR3 comprises 15 residues. The CDR3 DNA sequence: TGTGCCAGCAGCCTAGGGACTAGCGGGTACAATGAGCAGTTCTTC. Protein product: CASSLGTSGYNEQFF.

This clone was counted a single time. J is TRBJ2-3 and V is TRBV5-4, with 8 bases that match TRBD2. This CDR3 has 16 amino acids. With V trimmed by 1 base and J by 0 bases, 4 bases remained unmatched. Germline CDR1 reads SGHNT; CDR2 reads YYREEE (reference sequence). This CDR3 reads CASSLYRGGSTDTQYF. As DNA, the CDR3 is TGTGCCAGCAGCTTGTACCGGGGGGGCAGCACAGATACGCAGTATTTT.

This clone was counted a few times. V and J are TRBV6-5 and TRBJ1-5; D remains unclear. V was trimmed by 6 bases and J by 4 bases, leaving 16 bases between them. CDR3 size: 15 residues. In germline, CDR1 is MNHEY, CDR2 SVGAGI. The CDR3 reads CASSRDVDPNQPQHF. CDR3 DNA sequence: TGTGCCAGCAGCAGAGATGTGGATCCTAATCAGCCCCAGCATTTT.

V and J are TRBV2 and TRBJ2-1; D perhaps matches TRBD2 (6 bases). This CDR3 is 13 amino acids long. Per the germline V gene, CDR1 is SNHLY and CDR2 is FYNNEI. V lost 4 bases and J 9 bases, leaving 13 bases between the germline ends. CDR3 DNA: TGTGCCAGCAGTGGCCCTAGCGATATTGAGCAGTTCTTC. This codes for CASSGPSDIEQFF.

The rearrangement uses TRBV4-1 and TRBJ2-3; 8 positions agree with TRBD2. Germline V CDR1 and CDR2: MGHRA, YSYEKL. This CDR3 is 16 amino acids long. V was pared by 3 bases and J by 0 bases, with 5 bases of the junction left unmatched. The CDR3 nucleotides are TGCGCCAGCAGCCAGTTTAGCGGGGTTAGCACAGATACGCAGTATTTT. Its translation is CASSQFSGVSTDTQYF.

The chain carries TRBV6-2 or TRBV6-3 and TRBJ2-1; D ambiguous. The CDR3 extends over 16 amino acids. Between the trimmed V and J ends, which lost 0 bases and 4 bases, there was a span of 13 bases. The germline gives CDR1 MNHEY, CDR2 SVGEGT. Here the CDR3 reads CASSYSNWPDYNEQFF. The CDR3 region has the DNA TGTGCCAGCAGTTACTCGAATTGGCCGGATTACAATGAGCAGTTCTTC.

The J gene is TRBJ1-5, the V gene TRBV6-5; D call uncertain. The CDR3 runs to 13 residues. V was clipped by 3 bases and J by 3 bases, with 6 bases between them. Germline lookup yields CDR1 MNHEY and CDR2 SVGAGI. CDR3 in DNA: TGTGCCAGCAGTTATGACCTCAATCAGCCCCAGCATTTT. Translating it yields CASSYDLNQPQHF.

Only a few counts were recorded for this clone. The genes are TRBV19 and TRBJ2-5; 7 bases are a match to TRBD2. This CDR3 region has 15 residues. Germline V CDR1 and CDR2: LNHDA, SQIVND (reference sequence). V shed 6 bases and J 5 bases; nucleotides not matched to a gene: 12. The CDR3 sequence: CASSTPGLGRETQYF. The CDR3 DNA is TGTGCCAGTAGCACCCCCGGACTAGGCCGGGAGACCCAGTACTTC.

The chain recombines TRBV9 with TRBJ2-7; D is uncertain. Trimming pared 3 bases from V and 0 bases from J, leaving 4 bases between. The CDR3 loop spans 12 amino acids. Germline V lookup: CDR1 SGDLS, CDR2 YYNGEE. CDR3 loop: CASSASSYEQYV. The CDR3 DNA sequence: TGTGCCAGCAGCGCGAGCTCCTACGAGCAGTACGTC.